The 30 T cell receptor beta chains in this list originate from one sample, sequenced in a study of blood T cell repertoires in COVID-19 (dated by TCRdb to about 2020). Library preparation used the immunoSEQ multiplex PCR assay. Imported from immuneACCESS, the table was reduced by TCRdb to in-frame sequences with V and J called. These copies leave out some clones; in studies compared against another copy, an unresolved V gene accounts for under half, and the cause of the remainder is not known. This sample has more than 250,000 clones in its table, and approximately 84% of those were observed once. Clones ranked in the top ten supply about 2.2% of the sample. Sequencing used peripheral blood. These receptors all stem from a woman younger than 45 who had recovered from COVID-19.

The table lists this clone with a few counts. The chain joins TRBV19 to TRBJ1-2, with 7 bases identical to TRBD1. The V gene end was trimmed by 6 bases and the J gene end by 7 bases; junction bases not matched to a gene: 11. This CDR3 spans 14 amino acids. The germline gives CDR1 LNHDA, CDR2 SQIVND (reference sequence). The chain's CDR3 is CASSLQGYRFGYTF. CDR3 coding DNA: TGTGCCAGTAGCCTACAGGGGTATAGGTTTGGCTACACCTTC.

This chain connects TRBV15 to TRBJ2-1; 7 bases align to TRBD1. The CDR3 has 16 residues. The ends lost 1 base at V and 3 bases at J; junction bases unmatched: 6. CDR1 and CDR2 from the germline V gene are LNHNV and YYDKDF (reference sequence). This CDR3 is CATSRGKGQRYNEQFF. The CDR3 region has the DNA TGTGCCACCAGCAGAGGGAAGGGACAGCGCTACAATGAGCAGTTCTTC.

The genes are TRBV5-4 and TRBJ2-3; the D gene is possibly TRBD1 (5 bases). The CDR3 is made up of 14 amino acids. Germline CDR1 reads SGHNT; CDR2 reads YYREEE (reference sequence). Trimming cost V 4 bases and J 0 bases, with 9 bases left between them. CDR3 in amino acids: CASSIQDSTDTQYF. CDR3 in DNA: TGTGCCAGCAGCATACAGGACAGCACAGATACGCAGTATTTT.

The chain recombines TRBV28 with TRBJ2-7; D gene ambiguous. Trimming pared 5 bases from V and 5 bases from J, leaving 4 bases between. Per germline, CDR1 MDHEN and CDR2 SYDVKM. This CDR3 spans 10 amino acids. The DNA for the CDR3 is TGTGCCAGCAGTATCAACGAGCAGTACTTC. Encoded protein: CASSINEQYF.

In this sample, this clone turned up many times. This sequence joins TRBV12-3 or TRBV12-4 and TRBJ1-2; no reliable D call. The CDR3 runs 12 residues. V lost 7 bases, J lost 5 bases, and 11 bases lay in between. This chain's CDR3 is CASTKEGYGYTF. The DNA for the CDR3 is TGTGCCAGCACTAAAGAGGGATATGGCTACACCTTC.

The chain has TRBV7-9 and TRBJ2-2; 7 positions match TRBD2. V was clipped by 7 bases and J by 0 bases; unmatched bases: 8. The CDR3 sequence is 16 residues long. The germline CDR1 and CDR2 sequences are SEHNR and FQNEAQ (reference sequence). DNA for the CDR3: TGTGCCAGCACACGAGGTGGGGGGGCGAACACCGGGGAGCTGTTTTTT. It codes for CASTRGGGANTGELFF. The complete variable domain, with remaining parts taken from reference TRBV7-9 and TRBJ2-2, reads DTGVSQNPRHKITKRGQNVTFRCDPISEHNRLYWYRQTLGQGPEFLTYFQNEAQLEKSRLLSDRFSAERPKGSFSTLEIQRTEQGDSAMYLCASTRGGGANTGELFFGEGSRLTVL.

The CDR3 DNA is TGCGCCAGCAGCTTGGTAACAGGGGCGCCCCAGCATTTT. It is translated as CASSLVTGAPQHF. The V gene is TRBV5-1, the J gene TRBJ1-5, with TRBD1 matching 7 bases. Germline assignment: CDR1 SGHRS and CDR2 YFSETQ. V was clipped by 0 bases and J by 9 bases; unmatched bases: 3. This CDR3 is built from 13 residues.

This sequence joins TRBV7-2 and TRBJ1-6, with D possibly being TRBD1 (5 bases). The germline gives CDR1 SGHTA, CDR2 FQGNSA. The V gene lost 5 bases and the J gene lost 10 bases, with 15 bases spanning the gap. The CDR3 contains 14 residues. The CDR3 loop reads CASSNKGDRSPLHF. The CDR3 DNA follows: TGTGCCAGCAGCAATAAAGGGGATCGCTCACCCCTCCACTTT.

The V call is TRBV5-4, the J call TRBJ2-5; perhaps TRBD1 as D (5 bases). Between the trimmed V and J ends, which lost 2 bases and 2 bases, there was a span of 10 bases. CDR1 is SGHNT and CDR2 is YYREEE in the germline V gene (reference sequence). The CDR3 covers 14 residues. The CDR3: CASSLFREQETQYF. Written as DNA, the CDR3 is TGTGCCAGCAGCTTATTCAGGGAACAAGAGACCCAGTACTTC.

The chain is built from TRBV19 and TRBJ1-2; D is perhaps TRBD1 (6 bases). Germline CDR1 LNHDA, CDR2 SQIVND (reference sequence). Between the trimmed V and J ends, which lost 10 bases and 2 bases, there was a span of 17 bases. The CDR3 spans 14 residues. The CDR3 DNA follows: TGTGCCACCGGCCGGGACATACAGAACTATGGCTACACCTTC. Translating it yields CATGRDIQNYGYTF.

This rearrangement joins TRBV5-5 to TRBJ1-2; D is uncertain. Trimming shortened V by 1 base and J by 2 bases, and 6 bases separated the two germline ends. This CDR3 region has 13 residues. Per the germline V gene, CDR1 is SGHKS and CDR2 is YYEKEE (reference sequence). The chain's CDR3 is CASSLRSNYGYTF. DNA for the CDR3: TGTGCCAGCAGCTTGAGGAGCAACTATGGCTACACCTTC.

Notes on this clone: Other DNA sequences in the sample encode the same CDR3. The chain carries TRBV12-3 or TRBV12-4 and TRBJ1-1; D gene ambiguous. V was trimmed by 3 bases and J by 6 bases, leaving 5 bases between them. CDR3 length equals 11 residues. The CDR3 here is CASSFLSEAFF. The DNA of the CDR3 is TGTGCCAGCAGTTTCCTTTCTGAAGCTTTCTTT.

V gene TRBV4-2 combines with J gene TRBJ2-3; D possibly corresponds to TRBD1 (5 bases). V gave up 0 bases and J gave up 3 bases, with 19 bases separating them. The CDR3 totals 18 residues. Germline-derived CDR1 and CDR2 are LGHNA and YNFKEQ. CDR3 sequence: CASSQDHQGSSSTDTQYF. The CDR3 DNA sequence: TGTGCCAGCAGCCAAGATCACCAGGGAAGCTCTTCGACAGATACGCAGTATTTT.

This clone was recorded many times. This rearrangement joins TRBV7-9 to TRBJ2-1, with D possibly matching TRBD2 (6 bases). V was shortened by 5 bases and J by 0 bases, with 23 bases between the two germline ends. The CDR3 is 19 amino acids. Germline lookup yields CDR1 SEHNR and CDR2 FQNEAQ (reference sequence). CDR3 sequence reads: CASSHGGTGQPNSYNEQFF. The DNA of the CDR3 is TGTGCCAGCAGCCATGGGGGGACGGGCCAACCTAACTCCTACAATGAGCAGTTCTTC.

The chain uses TRBV5-4 and TRBJ1-6; D uncertain. Germline V gene lookup returns CDR1 SGHNT and CDR2 YYREEE (reference sequence). The V end lost 0 bases, the J end lost 5 bases, and 9 bases lay between the germline ends. This CDR3 region has 15 residues. CDR3 sequence reads: CASSLDGVNNSPLHF. In nucleotides, the CDR3 is TGTGCCAGCAGCTTGGACGGGGTAAATAATTCACCCCTCCACTTT.

V is TRBV18 and J is TRBJ2-5; no reliable D call. Germline values: CDR1 KGHSH, CDR2 LQKENI. This CDR3 is built from 13 residues. V was trimmed by 2 bases and J by 4 bases, leaving 8 bases between them. Here the CDR3 reads CASSPARRETQYF. The CDR3 coding sequence is TGTGCCAGCTCACCAGCCAGAAGAGAGACCCAGTACTTC.

J is TRBJ1-6 and V is TRBV5-1, with 7 bases fitting TRBD1. The V gene's germline CDR1 is SGHRS and CDR2 YFSETQ. V gave up 3 bases and J gave up 7 bases; unmatched junction bases: 7. The CDR3 extends over 15 amino acids. The CDR3 nucleotides read TGCGCCAGCAGCTCGCTGACAGGGTCAAATTCACCCCTCCACTTT. It specifies CASSSLTGSNSPLHF.

This clone was picked up one time. The rearrangement links TRBV13 to TRBJ2-7; 7 bases are a match to TRBD1. The CDR3 has 16 residues. Trimming at V came to 10 bases and at J to 1 base, leaving 16 bases not matched to a gene. Germline CDR1 and CDR2: PRHDT and FYEKMQ (reference sequence). For the CDR3, the DNA is TGTGCCACCAAAAGATGGGGTTGGGACAGATCCTACGAGCAGTACTTC. Translated, it gives CATKRWGWDRSYEQYF. Supplemented by reference TRBV13 and TRBJ2-7, the full variable domain reads AAGVIQSPRHLIKEKRETATLKCYPIPRHDTVYWYQQGPGQDPQFLISFYEKMQSDKGSIPDRFSAQQFSDYHSELNMSSLELGDSALYFCATKRWGWDRSYEQYFGPGTRLTVT.

This sequence joins TRBV5-1 and TRBJ1-1; D unresolved. This CDR3 comprises 16 residues. V lost 4 bases and J 1 base, leaving 17 bases between the germline ends. CDR1 is SGHRS and CDR2 is YFSETQ in the germline V gene. CDR3: CASSPQAWAGNTEAFF. In DNA form, the CDR3 reads TGCGCCAGCAGCCCCCAGGCTTGGGCGGGGAACACTGAAGCTTTCTTT. The full variable domain, with the rest looked up from reference TRBV5-1 and TRBJ1-1, is KAGVTQTPRYLIKTRGQQVTLSCSPISGHRSVSWYQQTPGQGLQFLFEYFSETQRNKGNFPGRFSGRQFSNSRSEMNVSTLELGDSALYLCASSPQAWAGNTEAFFGQGTRLTVV.

J is TRBJ1-1 and V is TRBV28; the D is unclear. The CDR3 covers 11 residues. Between the trimmed V and J ends, which lost 8 bases and 2 bases, there was a span of 6 bases. Per germline, CDR1 MDHEN and CDR2 SYDVKM. The CDR3 loop is CASSRNTEAFF. The DNA for the CDR3 is TGTGCCAGCTCGCGTAACACTGAAGCTTTCTTT.

The CDR3 protein is CAWGTGATGELFF. CDR3 sequence (DNA): TGTGCCTGGGGGACAGGGGCTACCGGGGAGCTGTTTTTT. The chain carries TRBV30 and TRBJ2-2; TRBD1 aligns across 10 bases. The V segment lost 5 bases and the J segment 5 bases; nucleotides outside the gene matches: 2. Germline lookup yields CDR1 GTSNPN and CDR2 SVGIG (reference sequence). There are 13 residues in the CDR3. Variable domain in full (rest from reference TRBV30 and TRBJ2-2): SQTIHQWPATLVQPVGSPLSLECTVEGTSNPNLYWYRQAAGRGLQLLFYSVGIGQISSEVPQNLSASRPQDRQFILSSKKLLLSDSGFYLCAWGTGATGELFFGEGSRLTVL.

The chain combines TRBV19 with TRBJ2-1, with D possibly being TRBD1 (6 bases). The CDR3 sequence is 13 residues long. Trimming pared 4 bases from V and 6 bases from J, leaving 10 bases between. Germline V gives CDR1 LNHDA, CDR2 SQIVND (reference sequence). The CDR3 protein is CASSSRGTNEQFF. In DNA form, the CDR3 reads TGTGCCAGTAGTAGTAGGGGGACCAATGAGCAGTTCTTC.

This chain joins TRBV5-6 and TRBJ2-4; no clear D. CDR1 and CDR2 from the germline V gene are SGHDT and YYEEEE. This CDR3 region has 16 residues. V was shortened by 3 bases and J by 9 bases, with 22 bases between the two germline ends. CDR3 coding DNA: TGTGCCAGCAGCTCTGCGTCTCAGGTCCTCTTAGGCATTCAGTACTTC. Translating gives CASSSASQVLLGIQYF.

The chain combines TRBV7-2 with TRBJ2-1, with 13 bases lining up with TRBD2. The junction had 3 bases not matched to a gene; V was cut back by 3 bases and J by 7 bases. The CDR3 consists of 15 residues. Germline assignment: CDR1 SGHTA and CDR2 FQGNSA. In nucleotides, the CDR3 is TGTGCCAGCAGCTTGACTAGCGGGAGGATGAATGAGCAGTTCTTC. Translation gives CASSLTSGRMNEQFF.

The chain combines TRBV19 with TRBJ1-3; 7 bases map to TRBD1. Trimming at V came to 6 bases and at J to 4 bases, leaving 6 bases not matched to a gene. Looked up from germline, CDR1 is LNHDA and CDR2 is SQIVND (reference sequence). The CDR3 extends over 14 amino acids. The CDR3, as DNA: TGTGCCAGTAGCGAGGGGGCGCCCGGAAACACCATATATTTT. It specifies CASSEGAPGNTIYF. Full variable domain (rest looked up from reference TRBV19 and TRBJ1-3): DGGITQSPKYLFRKEGQNVTLSCEQNLNHDAMYWYRQDPGQGLRLIYYSQIVNDFQKGDIAEGYSVSREKKESFPLTVTSAQKNPTAFYLCASSEGAPGNTIYFGEGSWLTVV.

The CDR3 is CASITWAAGGSYEQYF. CDR3 coding DNA: TGCGCCAGCATTACCTGGGCGGCAGGGGGCTCCTACGAGCAGTACTTC. The V gene is TRBV5-1, the J gene TRBJ2-7, with 7 bases that match TRBD1. This CDR3 has 16 amino acids. Trimming took 6 bases from V and 0 from J; bases not matched to a gene: 12. Germline V gene lookup returns CDR1 SGHRS and CDR2 YFSETQ.

The CDR3 bases are TGCGCCAGCAGACTGGGACAGGGACCCTACGAGCAGTACTTC. It is translated as CASRLGQGPYEQYF. This chain connects TRBV10-1 to TRBJ2-7; 9 bases fit TRBD1. The trim removed 6 bases at V and 2 bases at J, leaving 5 bases unmatched. This CDR3 is built from 14 residues. Germline lookup yields CDR1 WNHNN and CDR2 SYGVQD (reference sequence).

The chain couples TRBV19 to TRBJ2-1, with D possibly being TRBD1 (6 bases). The germline V and J ends were trimmed by 3 bases and 9 bases, with 12 bases remaining between them. The CDR3 is 13 amino acids. Per the germline V gene, CDR1 is LNHDA and CDR2 is SQIVND (reference sequence). As DNA, the CDR3 is TGTGCCAGTAGTATGGTGCAGGGGACTGAGCAGTTCTTC. Amino acids: CASSMVQGTEQFF.

V and J are TRBV10-3 and TRBJ1-5; possible D gene TRBD1, 5 bases. This CDR3 contains 14 residues. Trimming removed 3 bases at V and 3 bases at J, with 9 bases between. Germline V gene lookup returns CDR1 ENHRY and CDR2 SYGVKD. As DNA, the CDR3 is TGTGCCATCAGTGATGGGGGGACCAATCAGCCCCAGCATTTT. This codes for CAISDGGTNQPQHF.

V is TRBV19 and J is TRBJ1-3; a possible D gene is TRBD1 (6 bases). Germline lookup yields CDR1 LNHDA and CDR2 SQIVND (reference sequence). The CDR3 extends over 14 amino acids. The V end lost 5 bases, the J end lost 2 bases, and 10 bases lay between the germline ends. The CDR3 DNA sequence: TGTGCCAGTAGTGCCGGGACAACTGGAAACACCATATATTTT. This translates into CASSAGTTGNTIYF.